The following is a T cell receptor beta chain sequence with its context. Germline V gives CDR1 KGHDR, CDR2 SFDVKD. This CDR3 is built from 13 residues. Trimming pared 3 bases from V and 2 bases from J, leaving 6 bases between. TCRdb re-analysed the reads in MiXCR, keeping a single row per CDR3 protein. The data hold 10,000 or so distinct CDR3 sequences, with 18% observed a single time. The data were obtained in a study of liver allograft versus peripheral blood T cells. Overall study: The authors compared T cell receptor repertoires in transplanted livers with recipients' peripheral blood repertoires.

The genes are TRBV24-1 and TRBJ2-5; no reliable D call. The receptor was isolated from a human patient who had a liver transplant. The graft donor may account for some of the T cells. CDR3 amino acids: CATSDGSQETQYF. DNA for the CDR3: TGTGCCACCAGTGATGGATCGCAAGAGACCCAGTACTTC.